The clone carrying this T cell receptor beta chain showed up many times. Constant-region priming of around 500 ng total RNA yielded TCR beta cDNA. Slightly modified ARM-PCR served as the procedure for the TCR beta libraries. These libraries came from three rounds of nested multiplex PCR. Forward primers for TRBV1-TRBV30 and a C-beta reverse primer served the first two PCR rounds, at about 10 cycles each. Using its own MiXCR run on the multiplex PCR reads, TCRdb lists one record per CDR3 protein. This sample yields 330,000 or so distinct CDR3 sequences, of which about two thirds are seen a single time; about 6.1% belongs to the top ten. Germline DNA was also extracted, and blood RNA was taken from unsorted whole blood. Trimming took 3 bases from V and 10 from J, leaving 25 bases between them. The CDR3 is 17 residues long. The sample is drawn from a study of tumor-infiltrating lymphocytes in primary liver carcinoma. Study summary: Among the tumors, stages were T1-T3 N0M0 and sizes about 4 to 11 cm.

The specimen was peripheral blood. The gene calls are TRBV12-3 or TRBV12-4 and TRBJ2-1; perhaps TRBD2 as D (5 bases). This receptor was taken from a man aged 40-49 years with primary liver carcinoma and hepatitis B virus infection. The CDR3 region has the DNA TGTGCCAGCAGTTTCTTTAGGACTCCCCCTCCTTTTGGAGAGCAGTTCTTC. Its translation: CASSFFRTPPPFGEQFF.